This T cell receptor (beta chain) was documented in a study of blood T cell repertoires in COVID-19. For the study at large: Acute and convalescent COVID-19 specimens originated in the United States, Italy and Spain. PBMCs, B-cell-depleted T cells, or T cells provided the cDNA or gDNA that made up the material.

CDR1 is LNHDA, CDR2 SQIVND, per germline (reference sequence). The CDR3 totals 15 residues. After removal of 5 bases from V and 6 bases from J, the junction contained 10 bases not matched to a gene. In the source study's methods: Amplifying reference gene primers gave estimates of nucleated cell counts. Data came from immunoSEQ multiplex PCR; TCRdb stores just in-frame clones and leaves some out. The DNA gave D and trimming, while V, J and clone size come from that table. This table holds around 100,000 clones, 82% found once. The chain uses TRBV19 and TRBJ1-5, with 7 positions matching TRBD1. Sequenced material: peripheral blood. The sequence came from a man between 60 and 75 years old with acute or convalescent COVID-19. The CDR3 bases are TGTGCCAGTAGTGCCATTGACAGGGCTTTTCAGCCCCAGCATTTT. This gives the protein CASSAIDRAFQPQHF.